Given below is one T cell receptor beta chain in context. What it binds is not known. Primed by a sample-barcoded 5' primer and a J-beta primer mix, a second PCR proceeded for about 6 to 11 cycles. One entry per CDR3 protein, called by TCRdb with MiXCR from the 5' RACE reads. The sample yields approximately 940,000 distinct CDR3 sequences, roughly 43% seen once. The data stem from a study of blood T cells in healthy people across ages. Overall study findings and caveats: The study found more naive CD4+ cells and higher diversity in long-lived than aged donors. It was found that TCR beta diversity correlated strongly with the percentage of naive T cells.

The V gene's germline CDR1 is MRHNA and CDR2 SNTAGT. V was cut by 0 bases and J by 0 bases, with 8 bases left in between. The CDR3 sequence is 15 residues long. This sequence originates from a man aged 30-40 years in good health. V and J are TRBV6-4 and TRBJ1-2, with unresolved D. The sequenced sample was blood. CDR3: CASSDSRKSNYGYTF. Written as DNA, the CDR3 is TGTGCCAGCAGTGACTCCAGGAAATCTAACTATGGCTACACCTTC.